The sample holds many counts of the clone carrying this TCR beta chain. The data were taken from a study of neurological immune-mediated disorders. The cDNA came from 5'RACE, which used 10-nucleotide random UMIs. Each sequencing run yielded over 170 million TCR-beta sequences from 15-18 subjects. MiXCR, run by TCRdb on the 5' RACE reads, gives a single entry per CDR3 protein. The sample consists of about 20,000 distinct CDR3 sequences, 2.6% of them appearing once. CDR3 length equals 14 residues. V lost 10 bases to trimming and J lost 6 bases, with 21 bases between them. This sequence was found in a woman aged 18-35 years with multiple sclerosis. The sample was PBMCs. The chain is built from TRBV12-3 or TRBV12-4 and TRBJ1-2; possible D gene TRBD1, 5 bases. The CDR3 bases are TGTGCCACCCTCCCTGGGACTGTGTACGATGGCTACACCTTC. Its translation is CATLPGTVYDGYTF.